This T cell receptor (beta chain) was documented in a study of early T cells in non-severe SARS-CoV-2 infection. Across the whole study: Unpaired chains resulted from sequencing bulk RNA of unsorted whole blood.

Individual cDNA molecules received unique molecular identifiers. TCRdb re-analysed the 5' RACE reads in MiXCR, keeping a single row per CDR3 protein. The table records 100,000 to 120,000 distinct CDR3 sequences, roughly an eighth of them present only once. V lost 10 bases and J lost 3; bases outside the gene matches: 3. Germline V lookup: CDR1 MNHNS, CDR2 SASEGT. The CDR3 contains 13 residues. The material was whole blood, obtained at baseline. J is TRBJ2-2 and V is TRBV6-1; TRBD1 matches at 9 bases. The TCR was taken from an adult who was a healthcare worker with PCR-confirmed SARS-CoV-2 infection or an uninfected control (not recorded which). The chain's CDR3 is CATTGGYTGELFF. CDR3 DNA: TGTGCCACTACAGGGGGCTACACCGGGGAGCTGTTTTTT.